Listed here are 21 T cell receptor beta chains from one sample, sequenced in a study of blood T cell repertoires in COVID-19. Profiled with immunoSEQ multiplex PCR; TCRdb holds only in-frame clones, not every one. Among 70,000 or so clones, about nine tenths were seen once, and the ten largest hold roughly 6.8%. Sequences were obtained from peripheral blood. The receptors here all came from a woman over 75 with active COVID-19.

This clone was seen just once. The rearrangement uses TRBV7-9 and TRBJ2-7; possible D gene TRBD2, 6 bases. This CDR3 has 14 amino acids. The ends were cut back, 1 base at V and 3 bases at J, with 10 bases in the middle. Looked up from germline, CDR1 is SEHNR and CDR2 is FQNEAQ (reference sequence). This CDR3 is CASSLESGHYEQYF. The CDR3 DNA sequence: TGTGCCAGCAGCTTAGAAAGCGGGCACTACGAGCAGTACTTC. The full variable domain, rest sourced from reference TRBV7-9 and TRBJ2-7, is DTGVSQNPRHKITKRGQNVTFRCDPISEHNRLYWYRQTLGQGPEFLTYFQNEAQLEKSRLLSDRFSAERPKGSFSTLEIQRTEQGDSAMYLCASSLESGHYEQYFGPGTRLTVT.

In its sample, this clone was seen a few times. The V and J genes are TRBV30 and TRBJ2-4, with TRBD1 as a possible D gene (5 bases). CDR1 GTSNPN and CDR2 SVGIG come from the germline V gene (reference sequence). The CDR3 extends over 12 amino acids. Between the trimmed V and J ends, which lost 3 bases and 12 bases, there was a span of 15 bases. CDR3 sequence: CAWRGHRSYQYF. CDR3 DNA: TGTGCCTGGAGGGGTCACAGGTCCTATCAGTACTTC.

This chain joins TRBV9 and TRBJ2-1, with TRBD2 identical over 14 bases. CDR1 SGDLS and CDR2 YYNGEE come from the germline V gene. The V segment lost 2 bases and the J segment 7 bases; nucleotides outside the gene matches: 2. CDR3 length equals 15 residues. CDR3 sequence: CASSVGTSGGNEQFF. The DNA for the CDR3 is TGTGCCAGCAGCGTGGGGACTAGCGGGGGTAATGAGCAGTTCTTC.

The chain uses TRBV23-1 and TRBJ2-7; no definite D call. TRBV23-1 is given ORF status, its function remaining uncertain. Trimming stripped 7 bases from V and 3 bases from J, with 16 bases between. This CDR3 spans 14 amino acids. CDR3 amino acids: CASTRLYFYYEQYF. The CDR3 DNA reads as TGCGCCAGCACTCGTCTATACTTCTACTACGAGCAGTACTTC.

The rearrangement links TRBV7-2 to TRBJ2-7; D is perhaps TRBD1 (5 bases). Trimming removed 1 base at V and 0 bases at J, with 7 bases between. The CDR3 consists of 14 residues. The V gene's germline CDR1 is SGHTA and CDR2 FQGNSA. Written as DNA, the CDR3 is TGTGCCAGCAGCTTAGACAGGCCCTCCTACGAGCAGTACTTC. Protein product: CASSLDRPSYEQYF.

The rearrangement joins TRBV4-1 to TRBJ2-7; 13 bases align to TRBD2. There are 18 residues in the CDR3. V trimming: 4 bases; J trimming: 0 bases; junction bases outside the gene matches: 9. Germline values: CDR1 MGHRA, CDR2 YSYEKL. The CDR3 region is CASSPDRGLAGSSYEQYF. In DNA form, the CDR3 reads TGCGCCAGCAGCCCGGATAGGGGACTAGCGGGGAGCTCCTACGAGCAGTACTTC.

The chain links TRBV4-3 to TRBJ1-6; tentatively, D is TRBD1 (5 bases). This CDR3 spans 13 amino acids. Trimming took off 3 bases at V and 9 bases at J, with 9 bases between the two ends. Germline V gives CDR1 LGHNA, CDR2 YSLEER. CDR3 in amino acids: CASSHQGGSPLHF. For the CDR3, the DNA is TGCGCCAGCAGCCACCAGGGTGGTTCACCCCTCCACTTT.

The rearrangement joins TRBV28 to TRBJ2-5; 9 bases are a match to TRBD2. CDR3 size: 17 residues. Germline CDR1 and CDR2: MDHEN and SYDVKM. The ends lost 3 bases at V and 2 bases at J; junction bases unmatched: 10. CDR3 sequence (DNA): TGTGCCAGCAGTTTCCCGCGCGGGAGGGCCTGGCAAGAGACCCAGTACTTC. Translation gives CASSFPRGRAWQETQYF.

The chain couples TRBV27 to TRBJ1-6, with 7 positions matching TRBD1. Trimming took 5 bases from V and 7 from J; bases not matched to a gene: 8. Germline V gives CDR1 MNHEY, CDR2 SMNVEV (reference sequence). The CDR3 is 15 residues long. The CDR3 nucleotides are TGTGCCAGCAGTGAGACAGGGATGGAGAATTCACCCCTCCACTTT. This encodes CASSETGMENSPLHF.

The chain carries TRBV21-1 and TRBJ2-7; TRBD1 is the table's D call and was not checked against the DNA. TRBV21-1 is a listed pseudogene. The CDR3 runs to 16 residues. The CDR3 coding sequence is TGTGCCAGCAGCAAAGCCGCAGGGGGCTTCTCCTACGAGCAGTACTTC. It is translated as CASSKAAGGFSYEQYF.

The V and J genes are TRBV19 and TRBJ1-2, with 7 bases matching TRBD1. This CDR3 is 13 amino acids long. CDR1 and CDR2 from the germline V gene are LNHDA and SQIVND (reference sequence). J lost 5 bases, V lost 4 bases, and 4 bases had no gene match. Here the CDR3 reads CASSKGAWYGYTF. CDR3 sequence (DNA): TGTGCCAGTAGTAAGGGGGCATGGTATGGCTACACCTTC.

This chain connects TRBV21-1 to TRBJ2-1; TRBD2, the table's D call, lacks a check against the DNA. TRBV21-1 is noted as a pseudogene. The CDR3 length is 17 residues. The CDR3 reads CASLVGVAGVFYNEQFF. Written as DNA, the CDR3 is TGTGCCAGTCTCGTAGGGGTAGCGGGAGTATTCTACAATGAGCAGTTCTTC.

This clone was observed a single time. CDR3 DNA sequence: TGTGCCAGCAGCTTTTTCCGACCGACTTTCTACGACGAAGACGAGCAGTACTTC. Encoded protein: CASSFFRPTFYDEDEQYF. The rearrangement uses TRBV5-6 and TRBJ2-7; no definite D call. Germline assignment: CDR1 SGHDT and CDR2 YYEEEE. The V end was cut by 2 bases, the J end by 5 bases, with 26 bases between. The CDR3 has 18 amino acids. Supplemented by reference TRBV5-6 and TRBJ2-7, the full variable domain reads DAGVTQSPTHLIKTRGQQVTLRCSPKSGHDTVSWYQQALGQGPQFIFQYYEEEERQRGNFPDRFSGHQFPNYSSELNVNALLLGDSALYLCASSFFRPTFYDEDEQYFGPGTRLTVT.

The chain links TRBV7-2 to TRBJ1-2, with 8 bases that match TRBD1. CDR1 is SGHTA and CDR2 is FQGNSA in the germline V gene. This CDR3 is 14 amino acids long. V lost 3 bases, J lost 7 bases, and 7 bases stayed unmatched. The CDR3 loop is CASSFDRGGGGYTF. The CDR3, as DNA: TGTGCCAGCAGCTTCGACAGGGGTGGGGGTGGCTACACCTTC.

This rearrangement joins TRBV24-1 to TRBJ1-5; the D is unclear. The CDR3 runs to 12 residues. V was cut by 7 bases and J by 4 bases, with 7 bases left in between. Germline assignment: CDR1 KGHDR and CDR2 SFDVKD. CDR3 coding DNA: TGTGCCACCAGCACGGGTAATCAGCCCCAGCATTTT. Its protein product is CATSTGNQPQHF.

The sample holds a few counts of this clone. The rearrangement links TRBV7-9 to TRBJ1-6; D not certain. CDR3 length equals 15 residues. The germline gives CDR1 SEHNR, CDR2 FQNEAQ (reference sequence). V was pared by 0 bases and J by 6 bases, with 9 bases between. CDR3: CASSLARAPNSPLHF. In DNA, the CDR3 is TGTGCCAGCAGCTTAGCGCGGGCCCCTAATTCACCCCTCCACTTT.

The count of this clone is one. This chain connects TRBV28 to TRBJ1-2, with TRBD1 as a possible D gene (6 bases). This CDR3 is 14 amino acids long. CDR1 MDHEN and CDR2 SYDVKM come from the germline V gene. The V end lost 6 bases, the J end lost 5 bases, and 16 bases lay between the germline ends. The CDR3 protein is CASRATGTRYGYTF. The CDR3 DNA reads TGTGCCAGCAGAGCTACAGGGACCAGGTATGGCTACACCTTC.

V and J are TRBV12-3 or TRBV12-4 and TRBJ2-3, with D possibly being TRBD2 (7 bases). The CDR3 has 13 residues. Trimming cost V 6 bases and J 10 bases, with 17 bases left between them. CDR3: CASSEPGGSPQYF. DNA for the CDR3: TGTGCCAGCAGCGAACCGGGGGGCAGCCCGCAGTATTTT.

The chain recombines TRBV7-7 with TRBJ2-7; D may be TRBD2 (5 bases). This CDR3 has 16 amino acids. Trimming took 7 bases from V and 7 from J, leaving 26 bases between them. Germline CDR1 SSHAT, CDR2 FNYEAQ (reference sequence). For the CDR3, the DNA is TGTGCCAGCATCGAGAGGGCCCATAGAGTTCCGGGGGAGCAGTACTTC. Encoded protein: CASIERAHRVPGEQYF.

This rearrangement joins TRBV3-1 (or the pseudogene TRBV3-2) to TRBJ2-3, with D hard to call. V lost 1 base to trimming and J lost 6 bases, with 8 bases between them. CDR3 size: 13 residues. CDR1 is LGHDT, CDR2 YNNKEL, per germline (reference sequence). This chain's CDR3 is CASSQGLRDTQYF. Written as DNA, the CDR3 is TGTGCCAGCAGCCAAGGCTTACGGGATACGCAGTATTTT.

This chain's CDR3 is CASSPRDSYEQYF. CDR3 nucleotide sequence: TGCGCCAGCAGCCCTCGGGACAGCTACGAGCAGTACTTC. The chain has TRBV4-3 and TRBJ2-7, with TRBD1 matching 7 bases. With 4 bases clipped from V and 3 bases from J, the junction kept 3 bases outside the gene matches. CDR1 and CDR2 from the germline V gene are LGHNA and YSLEER. The CDR3 has 13 amino acids.